Sequencing of this T cell receptor (beta chain) was carried out in a study of blood T cell repertoires in COVID-19. For the study at large: The United States, Italy and Spain provided the acute and convalescent COVID-19 samples. Sample material is recorded as cDNA or gDNA derived from T cells, B-cell-depleted T cells, or PBMCs.

Assay: immunoSEQ multiplex PCR; the TCRdb copy retains only in-frame clones and omits some. Here the sample spans about 170,000 clones, about 93% being singletons. There are 14 residues in the CDR3. V gave up 8 bases and J gave up 7 bases; unmatched junction bases: 7. Germline V gives CDR1 ENHRY, CDR2 SYGVKD. V gene TRBV10-3 combines with J gene TRBJ2-1, with 11 nucleotides matching TRBD2. The TCR originated in a woman in her 50s with acute or convalescent COVID-19. Sample: peripheral blood. The DNA of the CDR3 is TGTGCCATCGTCTCCGGGACTAGCGGTAATGAGCAGTTCTTC. It specifies CAIVSGTSGNEQFF.